The clone carrying this TCR beta chain appeared many times. This sample stems from a study of spatial heterogeneity in lung cancer. At the level of the study: Every unique TCR and UMI combination, on average, appeared more than ten times in raw reads.

Stated time point: sample taken at primary tumor resection. Donors were approximately 70 untreated early-stage non-small cell lung cancer patients. Unsorted whole RNA samples from tumor, nontumor lung or frozen PBMC were sequenced. In the library, each TCR cDNA molecule bore its own unique molecular identifier. TCRdb ran MiXCR on the 5' RACE reads and lists one entry per CDR3 protein. The repertoire holds around 10,000 distinct CDR3 sequences, with 3.7% as singletons. The sample in question was PBMCs, obtained at surgery. This clonotype was obtained from a female donor with early-stage non-small cell lung cancer.

CDR3 region: CASSLEGQGYEQYF. The CDR3 DNA reads TGCGCCAGCAGCTTGGAGGGACAGGGCTACGAGCAGTACTTC. The genes are TRBV5-1 and TRBJ2-7, with TRBD1 matching over 9 bases. CDR3 size: 14 residues. Germline lookup yields CDR1 SGHRS and CDR2 YFSETQ. V shed 0 bases and J 3 bases; nucleotides not matched to a gene: 1.